Each of the 20 T cell receptor beta chains below was sequenced from the same sample in a study of shared clonotypes between healthy human individuals. Produced via immunoSEQ multiplex PCR; TCRdb's table is partial and in-frame only. Counted here are around 990,000 clones, approximately 80% occurring once; the ten biggest clones make up 0.89%. The source material was memory CD4+ T cells from PBMCs. Subset described: CD45RA-negative fraction. These receptors were taken from a man aged 18 to 29 in good health. Some clones in this sample may be carry-over from other donors' samples.

The chain is built from TRBV28 and TRBJ1-4; no firm D call. This CDR3 comprises 14 residues. Between the trimmed V and J ends, which lost 2 bases and 4 bases, there was a span of 8 bases. Germline loops: CDR1 MDHEN, CDR2 SYDVKM. The CDR3 reads CASSLGSYNEKLFF. The CDR3 nucleotides read TGTGCCAGCAGTTTAGGCAGCTATAATGAAAAACTGTTTTTT.

This clone was detected only a few times. The V and J genes are TRBV6-1 and TRBJ2-3, with TRBD2 identical over 9 bases. The germline CDR1 and CDR2 sequences are MNHNS and SASEGT. V lost 8 bases, J lost 4 bases, and 7 bases stayed unmatched. The CDR3 length is 14 residues. In nucleotides, the CDR3 is TGTGCCAGCGGGACTAGCAGCTCGGCAGATACGCAGTATTTT. This encodes CASGTSSSADTQYF.

Comment on this clone: A single base separates this from a much larger clone, so it may be a read error. This CDR3 is also generated by other DNA sequences in the sample. The V and J genes are TRBV28 and TRBJ2-5; 16 bases map to TRBD2. The V and J ends lost 5 bases and 5 bases, in that order; junction bases with no gene match: 5. Looked up from germline, CDR1 is MDHEN and CDR2 is SYDVKM. The CDR3 length is 16 residues. The chain's CDR3 is CASSPGLAGGRETQYF. The DNA of the CDR3 is TGTGCCAGCAGTCCGGGACTAGCGGGAGGGCGGGAGACCCAGTACTTC.

As to this clone: Other nucleotide sequences in the sample specify the same CDR3. V is TRBV18 and J is TRBJ2-2, with D unclear. The ends were cut back, 0 bases at V and 2 bases at J, with 4 bases in the middle. CDR3 size: 14 residues. CDR1 and CDR2 from the germline V gene are KGHSH and LQKENI. The CDR3 nucleotides are TGTGCCAGCTCACCACCCTACAACACCGGGGAGCTGTTTTTT. This codes for CASSPPYNTGELFF. Full variable domain (outside the CDR3, taken from reference TRBV18 and TRBJ2-2): NAGVMQNPRHLVRRRGQEARLRCSPMKGHSHVYWYRQLPEEGLKFMVYLQKENIIDESGMPKERFSAEFPKEGPSILRIQQVVRGDSAAYFCASSPPYNTGELFFGEGSRLTVL.

The rearrangement joins TRBV5-4 to TRBJ2-3, with D perhaps matching TRBD2 (6 bases). The V end was cut by 6 bases, the J end by 2 bases, with 16 bases between. CDR3 length: 15 residues. Germline V CDR1 and CDR2: SGHNT, YYREEE (reference sequence). CDR3 coding DNA: TGTGCCAGCAACCGGGGGAGGCGAGACACAGATACGCAGTATTTT. As protein: CASNRGRRDTDTQYF.

This clone was detected ten times or more. This chain uses TRBV5-1 with TRBJ1-2, with D unclear. Between the trimmed V and J ends, which lost 1 base and 5 bases, there was a span of 15 bases. Germline loops: CDR1 SGHRS, CDR2 YFSETQ. The CDR3 length is 15 residues. This chain's CDR3 is CASSLLPSQFYGYTF. As DNA, the CDR3 is TGCGCCAGCAGCTTGCTGCCCAGTCAGTTTTATGGCTACACCTTC.

This chain links TRBV6-5 with TRBJ2-5, with D possibly being TRBD2 (6 bases). Germline V lookup: CDR1 MNHEY, CDR2 SVGAGI. CDR3 length equals 15 residues. V was shortened by 4 bases and J by 3 bases, with 15 bases between the two germline ends. The CDR3 coding sequence is TGTGCCAGCAGTTCCCCCTTACTAGCAGAAGAGACCCAGTACTTC. Protein: CASSSPLLAEETQYF.

Worth noting for this clone: The sample contains more than one DNA sequence encoding this CDR3. The rearrangement links TRBV5-1 to TRBJ2-5; unclear D gene. V was trimmed by 0 bases and J by 2 bases, leaving 5 bases between them. The germline CDR1 and CDR2 sequences are SGHRS and YFSETQ. The length of the CDR3 is 13 residues. The CDR3 DNA is TGCGCCAGCAGCTTGGGGGGACAAGAGACCCAGTACTTC. Its translation is CASSLGGQETQYF.

The chain is built from TRBV7-9 and TRBJ2-3, with no clear D. This CDR3 contains 13 residues. From germline, CDR1 is SEHNR and CDR2 FQNEAQ (reference sequence). Trimming stripped 10 bases from V and 2 bases from J, with 13 bases between. The CDR3 nucleotides read TGTGCCATCAACGGCCCGTCCACAGATACGCAGTATTTT. Encoded protein: CAINGPSTDTQYF.

V gene TRBV7-6 combines with J gene TRBJ2-3, with D possibly being TRBD1 (5 bases). Germline-derived CDR1 and CDR2 are SGHVS and FNYEAQ. This CDR3 region has 14 residues. Between the trimmed V and J ends, which lost 4 bases and 1 base, there was a span of 9 bases. CDR3 residues: CASSSPTGTDTQYF. CDR3 nucleotides: TGTGCCAGCAGCTCTCCGACAGGCACAGATACGCAGTATTTT.

This chain uses TRBV5-8 with TRBJ2-3, with 9 bases lining up with TRBD1. Trimming took 0 bases from V and 4 from J; bases not matched to a gene: 3. CDR3 length: 15 residues. Germline CDR1 is SGHTS and CDR2 is YDEGEE. The CDR3 here is CASSLEGTGSDTQYF. The CDR3 nucleotides are TGTGCCAGCAGCTTGGAGGGGACAGGGTCAGATACGCAGTATTTT.

This chain connects TRBV5-4 to TRBJ2-5; possible D gene TRBD2, 5 bases. Germline CDR1 and CDR2: SGHNT and YYREEE (reference sequence). There are 13 residues in the CDR3. Between the trimmed V and J ends, which lost 2 bases and 2 bases, there was a span of 7 bases. The CDR3 DNA reads TGTGCCAGCAGCTTCGGACTTCAAGAGACCCAGTACTTC. Its protein product is CASSFGLQETQYF. Looking up the rest from reference TRBV5-4 and TRBJ2-5 gives the full variable domain: ETGVTQSPTHLIKTRGQQVTLRCSSQSGHNTVSWYQQALGQGPQFIFQYYREEENGRGNFPPRFSGLQFPNYSSELNVNALELDDSALYLCASSFGLQETQYFGPGTRLLVL.

V is TRBV7-2 and J is TRBJ2-3; TRBD2 might be the D (5 bases). Per germline, CDR1 SGHTA and CDR2 FQGNSA. The V and J ends lost 4 bases and 1 base respectively, with 12 bases between them. The CDR3 is made up of 15 amino acids. This CDR3 is CASSSNRGGTDTQYF. The DNA of the CDR3 is TGTGCCAGCAGCTCTAATCGGGGTGGCACAGATACGCAGTATTTT. The entire variable domain, with the rest obtained from reference TRBV7-2 and TRBJ2-3, is as follows: GAGVSQSPSNKVTEKGKDVELRCDPISGHTALYWYRQSLGQGLEFLIYFQGNSAPDKSGLPSDRFSAERTGGSVSTLTIQRTQQEDSAVYLCASSSNRGGTDTQYFGPGTRLTVL.

This clone has a single count. The chain employs TRBV14 and TRBJ1-4, with no clear D. Germline V gene lookup returns CDR1 SGHDN and CDR2 FVKESK. V lost 4 bases, J lost 2 bases, and 11 bases lay in between. This CDR3 comprises 15 residues. CDR3 coding DNA: TGTGCCAGCAGCCCCCTCGGGATGACTAATGAAAAACTGTTTTTT. Translation: CASSPLGMTNEKLFF.

The chain uses TRBV29-1 and TRBJ2-7; possibly TRBD2 for D (5 bases). The CDR3 covers 13 residues. The V and J ends lost 4 bases and 2 bases respectively, with 12 bases between them. Looked up from germline, CDR1 is SQVTM and CDR2 is ANQGSEA. The CDR3 here is CSVGRQAPYEQYF. Written as DNA, the CDR3 is TGCAGCGTTGGGAGGCAGGCCCCCTACGAGCAGTACTTC.

CDR3 sequence: CASSFLGGQEAFF. CDR3 in DNA: TGTGCCAGCAGCTTCCTTGGTGGACAGGAAGCTTTCTTT. The chain combines TRBV5-4 with TRBJ1-1; possible D gene TRBD1, 6 bases. Trimming left V 2 bases short and J 8 bases short, with 13 bases between. Germline V CDR1 and CDR2: SGHNT, YYREEE (reference sequence). This CDR3 region has 13 residues.

CDR3 bases: TGTGCCAGCAGCGACGCGGGATCAGGGGCAGGCACTGAAGCTTTCTTT. Its translation: CASSDAGSGAGTEAFF. The J gene is TRBJ1-1, the V gene TRBV7-9, with D possibly being TRBD1 (6 bases). Germline V lookup: CDR1 SEHNR, CDR2 FQNEAQ (reference sequence). Trimming took 5 bases from V and 4 from J, leaving 20 bases between them. The CDR3 totals 16 residues.

The chain couples TRBV5-6 to TRBJ1-3; D is unclear. The ends were cut back, 6 bases at V and 0 bases at J, with 16 bases in the middle. Germline V CDR1 and CDR2: SGHDT, YYEEEE. The CDR3 spans 16 residues. The CDR3 DNA reads TGTGCCAGCACCACGGTCGGGGTTAGCTCTGGAAACACCATATATTTT. It codes for CASTTVGVSSGNTIYF.

The sample holds one count of this clone. The V gene is TRBV11-2, the J gene TRBJ2-5, with a weak D call TRBD1 (7 bases). CDR3 size: 14 residues. Trimming left V 2 bases short and J 4 bases short, with 11 bases between. Per germline, CDR1 SGHAT and CDR2 FQNNGV. The CDR3, as DNA: TGTGCCAGCAGCTTATACAGGGGAGGAGAGACCCAGTACTTC. It translates to CASSLYRGGETQYF.

The V gene is TRBV10-3, the J gene TRBJ1-5, with D possibly TRBD1 on 6 matching bases. V was pared by 0 bases and J by 3 bases, with 9 bases between. CDR3 size: 15 residues. Germline loops: CDR1 ENHRY, CDR2 SYGVKD. CDR3 nucleotides: TGTGCCATCAGTGAGTCTCGGACAGACAATCAGCCCCAGCATTTT. Encoded protein: CAISESRTDNQPQHF.